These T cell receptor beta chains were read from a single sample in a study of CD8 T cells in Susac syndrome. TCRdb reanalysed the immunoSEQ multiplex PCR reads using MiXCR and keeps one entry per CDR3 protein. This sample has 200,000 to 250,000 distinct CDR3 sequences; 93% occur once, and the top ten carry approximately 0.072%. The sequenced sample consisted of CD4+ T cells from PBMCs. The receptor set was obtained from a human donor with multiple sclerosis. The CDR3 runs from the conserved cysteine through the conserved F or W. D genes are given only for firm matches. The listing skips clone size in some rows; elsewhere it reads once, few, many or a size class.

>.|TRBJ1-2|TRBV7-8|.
TGTGCCAGCAGCTTATATCAGGAAAGCTATGGCTACACCTTC
CASSLYQESYGYTF
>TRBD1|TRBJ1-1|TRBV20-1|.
TGCAGTGCTAGAGAGGTGGGACAGGGGGCTTGGGGAGCTTTCTTT
CSAREVGQGAWGAFF
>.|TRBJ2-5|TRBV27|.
TGTGCCAGCAGCTTACAGGGGGGGGAATTAACTTCGGAGACCCAGTACTTC
CASSLQGGELTSETQYF
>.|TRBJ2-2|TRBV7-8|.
TGTGCCAGCAGAAAAGAGGGGGTCCCCGGGGAGCTGTTTTTT
CASRKEGVPGELFF
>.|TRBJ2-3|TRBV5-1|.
TGCGCCAGCAGACAGGACGTCACAGATACGCAGTATTTT
CASRQDVTDTQYF
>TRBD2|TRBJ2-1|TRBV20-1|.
TGCAGTGCACTTAGCGGGGGCCTTGAGCAGTTCTTC
CSALSGGLEQFF
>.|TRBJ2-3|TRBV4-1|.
TGCGCCAGCAGCCAAGTCGGATTGACTACAGATACGCAGTATTTT
CASSQVGLTTDTQYF
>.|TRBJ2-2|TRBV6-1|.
TGTGCCAGCAGTGAAGGCGGGTCCGGGGAGCTGTTTTTT
CASSEGGSGELFF
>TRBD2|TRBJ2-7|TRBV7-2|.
TGTGCCAGCAGCCGAGAAGGGAGGGCCTACGAGCAGTACTTC
CASSREGRAYEQYF
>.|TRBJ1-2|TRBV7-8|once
TGTGCCAGCAGCCCGCTGGGGGGGGCGAACTATGGCTACACCTTC
CASSPLGGANYGYTF
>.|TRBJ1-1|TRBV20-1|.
TGCAGTGCTCCACCCTCGGGGGAGGTCACTGAAGCTTTCTTT
CSAPPSGEVTEAFF
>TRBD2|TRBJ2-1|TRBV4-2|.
TGTGCCAGCAGCCAAGAGGGGACCCGACTAGCGGGAGGACCGAAAACCTACAATGAGCAGTTCTTC
CASSQEGTRLAGGPKTYNEQFF
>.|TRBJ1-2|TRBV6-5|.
TGTGCCAGCAGTCCCCAAGGGGAGAACTATGGCTACACCTTC
CASSPQGENYGYTF
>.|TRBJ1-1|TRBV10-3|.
TGTGCCATCAGTGAAGGCAGGGTGAACACTGAAGCTTTCTTT
CAISEGRVNTEAFF
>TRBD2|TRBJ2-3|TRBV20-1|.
TGCAGTGCCCGGAGCGGGGGCCCCACAGATACGCAGTATTTT
CSARSGGPTDTQYF
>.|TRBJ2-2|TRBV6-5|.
TGTGCCAGCTATCGTAGGGCCGGGGAGCTGTTTTTT
CASYRRAGELFF
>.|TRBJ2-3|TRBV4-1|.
TGCGCCAGCTCCGGGACTCACACAGATACGCAGTATTTT
CASSGTHTDTQYF
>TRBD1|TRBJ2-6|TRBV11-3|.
TGTGCCAGCAGTTCGGGACAGGGGGCCGTTGGGGCCAACGTCCTGACTTTC
CASSSGQGAVGANVLTF
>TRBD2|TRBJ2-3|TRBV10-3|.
TGTGCCATCAGCGACCATAGCGGGGGGGCTAAAGATACGCAGTATTTT
CAISDHSGGAKDTQYF
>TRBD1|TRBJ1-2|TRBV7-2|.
TGTGCCAGCAGCTTAGCGACAGGGGACTATGGCTACACCTTC
CASSLATGDYGYTF
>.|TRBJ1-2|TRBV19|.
TGTGCCAGTAGTATGGGCGATTACTATGGCTACACCTTC
CASSMGDYYGYTF
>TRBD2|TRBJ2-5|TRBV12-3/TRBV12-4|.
TGTGCCAGCAGTTTAGGAGGGCGTAGCGGGAGGGCCGAAGAGACCCAGTACTTC
CASSLGGRSGRAEETQYF
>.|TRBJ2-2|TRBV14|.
TGTGCCAGCAGGCCAGGGTTTGGGAACACCGGGGAGCTGTTTTTT
CASRPGFGNTGELFF
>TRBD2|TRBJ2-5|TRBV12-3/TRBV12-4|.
TGTGCCAGCAGCCTGGGACTAGCGGGAGCAGAGACCCAGTACTTC
CASSLGLAGAETQYF
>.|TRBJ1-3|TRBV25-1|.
TGTGCCAGCAGTGAATATGGGGTACGCTCTGGAAACACCATATATTTT
CASSEYGVRSGNTIYF
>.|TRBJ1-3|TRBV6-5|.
TGTGCCAGCAGCAGAGACAGCCTCTCTGGAAACACCATATATTTT
CASSRDSLSGNTIYF
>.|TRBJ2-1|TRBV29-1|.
TGCAGCGTTCGAAACAATGAGCAGTTCTTC
CSVRNNEQFF
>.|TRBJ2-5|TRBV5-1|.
TGCGCCAGCAGCTTACAGGGTATTCATGATGGGACCCAGTACTTC
CASSLQGIHDGTQYF
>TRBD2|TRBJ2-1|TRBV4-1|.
TGCGCCAGCAGCCGAATACTAGCGGACAATGAGCAGTTCTTC
CASSRILADNEQFF
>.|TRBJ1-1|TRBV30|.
TGTGCCTGGAGTGTAGCGGGAAAGCGGTACACTGAAGCTTTCTTT
CAWSVAGKRYTEAFF
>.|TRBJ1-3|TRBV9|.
TGTGCCAGCAGCGTAGCCCAGGCGACAGGCACCATATATTTT
CASSVAQATGTIYF
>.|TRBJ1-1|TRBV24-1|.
TGTGCCACCAGTTCCTCCGGGAGAACTGAAGCTTTCTTT
CATSSSGRTEAFF
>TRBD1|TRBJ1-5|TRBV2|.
TGTGCCAGCACACGACAGGGCCTCAATCAGCCCCAGCATTTT
CASTRQGLNQPQHF
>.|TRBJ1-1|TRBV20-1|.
TGCAGTGCTAGAGGGGTAACTGAAGCTTTCTTT
CSARGVTEAFF
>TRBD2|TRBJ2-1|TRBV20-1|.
TGCAGTGCTAGAGATTTAGCGGGGGGTGGTAGGAATGAGCAGTTCTTC
CSARDLAGGGRNEQFF
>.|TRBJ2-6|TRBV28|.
TGTGCCAGCAGTTCCCCCGGCCGGCCGGGGGCCAACGTCCTGACTTTC
CASSSPGRPGANVLTF
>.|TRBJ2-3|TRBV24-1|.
TGTGCCACCAGTCCCAGCCTTGGGGGGGATACGCAGTATTTT
CATSPSLGGDTQYF
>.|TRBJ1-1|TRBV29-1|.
TGCAGCGTTGTAGGGATCACGAACACTGAAGCTTTCTTT
CSVVGITNTEAFF
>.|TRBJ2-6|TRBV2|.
TGTGCCAGCAGCGAGGGGACAAATGGGGCCAACGTCCTGACTTTC
CASSEGTNGANVLTF